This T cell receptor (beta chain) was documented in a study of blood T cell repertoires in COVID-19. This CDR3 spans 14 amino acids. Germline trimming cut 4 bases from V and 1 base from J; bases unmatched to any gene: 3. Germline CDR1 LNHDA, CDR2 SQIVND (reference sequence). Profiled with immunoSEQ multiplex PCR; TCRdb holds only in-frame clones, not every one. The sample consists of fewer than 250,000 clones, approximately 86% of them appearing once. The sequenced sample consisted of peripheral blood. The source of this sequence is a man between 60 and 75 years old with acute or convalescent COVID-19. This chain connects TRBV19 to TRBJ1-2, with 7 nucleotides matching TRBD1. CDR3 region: CASSRDSLNYGYTF. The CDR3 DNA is TGTGCCAGTAGTAGGGACAGCCTTAACTATGGCTACACCTTC.